This is a list of T cell receptor beta chains from one sample in a study of beta chain features in type 1 diabetes. Profiled with immunoSEQ multiplex PCR; TCRdb holds only in-frame clones, not every one. In the table there are fewer than 200,000 clones, 10% to 15% of which are singletons. Sequenced sample: central memory CD4+ T cells from blood. The receptors here all came from a woman between 18 and 30 years old in good health. The CDR3 runs from the conserved cysteine through the conserved F or W. A D gene is named only where the DNA matches it firmly. Only part of the rows carry a size: once, few, many, or a class if the clone is expanded.

J gene: TRBJ2-5
clone size: -
V gene: TRBV7-2
D gene: -
CDR3 length: 14
CDR3 DNA: TGTGCCAGCAGCTTAGGTGGGAGAACGGGGACCCAGTACTTC
CDR3 protein: CASSLGGRTGTQYF

J gene: TRBJ2-3
clone size: few
V gene: TRBV11-2
D gene: -
CDR3 length: 15
CDR3 DNA: TGTGCCAGCAGCCTCGGACTTGGAGGCACAGATACGCAGTATTTT
CDR3 protein: CASSLGLGGTDTQYF

J gene: TRBJ2-1
clone size: few
V gene: TRBV19
D gene: TRBD1
CDR3 length: 16
CDR3 DNA: TGTGCCAGTAGCACGGACAGGGGGGGGATATACAATGAGCAGTTCTTC
CDR3 protein: CASSTDRGGIYNEQFF

J gene: TRBJ2-1
clone size: few
V gene: TRBV7-9
D gene: TRBD1
CDR3 length: 14
CDR3 DNA: TGTGCCAGCAGCCTGTGGGACAGGGGGAATGAGCAGTTCTTC
CDR3 protein: CASSLWDRGNEQFF

J gene: TRBJ1-5
clone size: -
V gene: TRBV7-2
D gene: -
CDR3 length: 15
CDR3 DNA: TGTGCCAGCAGCTTACAGGGCCATAGCAATCAGCCCCAGCATTTT
CDR3 protein: CASSLQGHSNQPQHF

J gene: TRBJ2-6
clone size: few
V gene: TRBV5-1
D gene: TRBD1
CDR3 length: 16
CDR3 DNA: TGCGCCAGCAGCTTAGGGGGCGCTTCTGGGGCCAACGTCCTGACTTTC
CDR3 protein: CASSLGGASGANVLTF

J gene: TRBJ2-7
clone size: -
V gene: TRBV7-2
D gene: TRBD2
CDR3 length: 16
CDR3 DNA: TGTGCCAGCACCACGCCCCTAGCGGGAGGCTGGTACGAGCAGTACTTC
CDR3 protein: CASTTPLAGGWYEQYF

J gene: TRBJ2-7
clone size: -
V gene: TRBV7-2
D gene: TRBD2
CDR3 length: 15
CDR3 DNA: TGTGCCAGCAGCCCGGGATTCAGCGGGAGTTACGAGCAGTACTTC
CDR3 protein: CASSPGFSGSYEQYF

J gene: TRBJ1-5
clone size: few
V gene: TRBV7-9
D gene: -
CDR3 length: 15
CDR3 DNA: TGTGCCAGCAGTTCCCGCGGCGGGGGCAATCAGCCCCAGCATTTT
CDR3 protein: CASSSRGGGNQPQHF

J gene: TRBJ2-7
clone size: -
V gene: TRBV30
D gene: -
CDR3 length: 14
CDR3 DNA: TGTGCCTGGAGTGTAAGGGGCCGATCCTACGAGCAGTACTTC
CDR3 protein: CAWSVRGRSYEQYF

J gene: TRBJ1-1
clone size: -
V gene: TRBV30
D gene: TRBD1
CDR3 length: 14
CDR3 DNA: TGTGCCTGGAGCCCGGGACAGGGGAACACTGAAGCTTTCTTT
CDR3 protein: CAWSPGQGNTEAFF

J gene: TRBJ1-1
clone size: few
V gene: TRBV20-1
D gene: -
CDR3 length: 10
CDR3 DNA: TGCAGTGCTAGTGACACCCGAGCTTTCTTT
CDR3 protein: CSASDTRAFF

J gene: TRBJ2-3
clone size: -
V gene: TRBV14
D gene: -
CDR3 length: 13
CDR3 DNA: TGTGCCAGCAGCCAAGATCGCGGTGATACGCAGTATTTT
CDR3 protein: CASSQDRGDTQYF

J gene: TRBJ1-2
clone size: few
V gene: TRBV9
D gene: TRBD1
CDR3 length: 13
CDR3 DNA: TGTGCCAGCAGCGTAGCTACACAGGGGGCTTCTTACTTC
CDR3 protein: CASSVATQGASYF

J gene: TRBJ2-1
clone size: few
V gene: TRBV5-4
D gene: TRBD1
CDR3 length: 15
CDR3 DNA: TGTGCCAGCAGCATCCCCGGGACAGCTTACAATGAGCAGTTCTTC
CDR3 protein: CASSIPGTAYNEQFF